What follows describes a single T cell receptor beta chain. This specimen belongs to a study of radiation and T cells in renal cell carcinoma. Sequencing was performed with immunoSEQ multiplex PCR; in TCRdb, only in-frame clones are kept and a portion is missing. The sample lists about 5,600 clones; about 64% were seen once. V lost 2 bases and J lost 0, with 8 bases in between. Germline V lookup: CDR1 SGHRS, CDR2 YFSETQ. The CDR3 runs to 15 residues. Treatment meaning: treatment-naive control, cytoreductive nephrectomy. The source is a human donor with renal cell carcinoma. The rearrangement uses TRBV5-1 and TRBJ2-2, with D uncertain. The sample here was tumor tissue, taken from a patient whose treatment was nephrectomy without radiotherapy. In DNA, the CDR3 is TGCGCCAGCAGCTTCACGGCAGCGAACACCGGGGAGCTGTTTTTT. Protein product: CASSFTAANTGELFF.